A selection of T cell receptor beta chains follows, all from one sample in a study of graft-versus-host responses after intestinal transplantation. Their antigens are not known. The protocol was immunoSEQ multiplex PCR, while the TCRdb copy is restricted to in-frame clones and leaves out a portion. The data contain over 100,000 clones, 85% to 95% of them singletons. Source: unstimulated CD8+ T cells sorted from spleen or lymph node cells, taken before intestinal transplant. The origin of the receptors is a human donor who received an intestinal transplant. Each CDR3 is given with its conserved first and last residue. The D gene is left open where the match is weak. Rows give clone size only sometimes, using once, few, many, or a class for an expanded clone.

TRBD1 | TRBJ2-5 | . | TRBV28 | CASSGPGQGFRETQYF | TGTGCCAGCAGTGGACCGGGACAGGGGTTCCGAGAGACCCAGTACTTC
TRBD1 | TRBJ2-7 | . | TRBV2 | CASSDTGTARYLQSYEQYF | TGTGCCAGCAGCGATACCGGGACAGCGAGATACCTCCAGTCCTACGAGCAGTACTTC
. | TRBJ1-5 | . | TRBV7-9 | CASSQDRRENQPQHF | TGTGCCAGCAGCCAAGATCGCAGGGAGAATCAGCCCCAGCATTTT
. | TRBJ2-7 | . | TRBV4-1 | CASSQEFAYQGEQYF | TGCGCCAGCAGCCAAGAATTCGCTTATCAGGGTGAGCAGTACTTC
. | TRBJ1-4 | . | TRBV4-2 | CASSQKGATNEKLFF | TGTGCCAGCAGCCAAAAGGGGGCAACTAATGAAAAACTGTTTTTT
TRBD1 | TRBJ1-2 | once | TRBV28 | CASSLGQGGYGYTF | TGTGCCAGCAGTTTAGGACAGGGGGGCTATGGCTACACCTTC
. | TRBJ2-3 | . | TRBV9 | CASSVAGTDTQYF | TGTGCCAGCAGCGTAGCTGGCACAGATACGCAGTATTTT
. | TRBJ2-7 | . | TRBV6-8 | CASKYRGPREQYF | TGTGCCAGCAAATATAGAGGACCCCGAGAGCAGTACTTC
TRBD2 | TRBJ2-5 | . | TRBV7-9 | CASSSSGGGRHQETQYF | TGTGCCAGCAGCTCTAGTGGTGGCGGGAGGCACCAAGAGACCCAGTACTTC
. | TRBJ2-7 | . | TRBV4-1 | CASSRRGRGEDEQYF | TGCGCCAGCAGCCGAAGGGGAAGGGGTGAGGACGAGCAGTACTTC
TRBD1 | TRBJ2-1 | . | TRBV5-4 | CASSLGDRVNEQFF | TGTGCCAGCAGCCTCGGGGACAGGGTCAATGAGCAGTTCTTC
TRBD1 | TRBJ2-7 | . | TRBV5-1 | CASSWDSTYEQYF | TGCGCCAGCAGCTGGGACAGTACCTACGAGCAGTACTTC
. | TRBJ1-5 | . | TRBV29-1 | CSVSDYPFRDPNQPQHF | TGCAGCGTCTCGGATTATCCCTTTCGGGACCCCAATCAGCCCCAGCATTTT
. | TRBJ1-5 | . | TRBV6-1 | CASQQGWSNQPQHF | TGTGCCAGTCAACAGGGTTGGAGCAATCAGCCCCAGCATTTT
. | TRBJ2-7 | . | TRBV28 | CASSQLSPMSGAYEQYF | TGTGCCAGCAGTCAATTGTCCCCCATGTCAGGAGCTTACGAGCAGTACTTC
TRBD1 | TRBJ1-2 | . | TRBV7-7 | CASKIPARSRDRPLHGYTF | TGTGCCAGCAAAATTCCTGCCAGGAGCCGGGACAGGCCGCTGCATGGCTACACCTTC
TRBD2 | TRBJ2-5 | . | TRBV13 | CASSERTSGTEETQYF | TGTGCCAGCAGCGAACGGACTAGCGGGACGGAAGAGACCCAGTACTTC
. | TRBJ1-5 | . | TRBV28 | CASTRRDYSNQPQHF | TGTGCCAGTACCAGACGGGACTATAGCAATCAGCCCCAGCATTTT
. | TRBJ1-2 | once | TRBV15 | CATSRAGTPYYGYTF | TGTGCCACCAGCAGAGCCGGGACACCCTACTATGGCTACACCTTC
TRBD1 | TRBJ1-6 | . | TRBV5-4 | CASSPDRSNSPLHF | TGTGCCAGCAGCCCGGACAGGTCCAATTCACCCCTCCACTTT
TRBD1 | TRBJ2-1 | . | TRBV18 | CASSPSRGTGYYNEQFF | TGTGCCAGCTCACCATCGCGGGGGACAGGGTACTACAATGAGCAGTTCTTC
. | TRBJ1-1 | . | TRBV6-5 | CASSELGRVTEAFF | TGTGCCAGCAGTGAATTAGGCAGAGTCACTGAAGCTTTCTTT
TRBD1 | TRBJ2-7 | . | TRBV27 | CASSLTRGLDEQYF | TGTGCCAGCAGTTTAACCAGGGGGCTGGACGAGCAGTACTTC
TRBD2 | TRBJ2-2 | . | TRBV29-1 | CSVDGAGVGTGELFF | TGCAGCGTTGATGGGGCGGGAGTAGGGACCGGGGAGCTGTTTTTT
. | TRBJ2-3 | once | TRBV19 | CASSIVILDTQYF | TGTGCCAGTAGTATAGTGATATTGGATACGCAGTATTTT
. | TRBJ2-1 | . | TRBV2 | CASSLGNEQFF | TGTGCCAGCAGTTTGGGGAATGAGCAGTTCTTC
. | TRBJ2-3 | once | TRBV9 | CASSVDGVGTDTQYF | TGTGCCAGCAGCGTAGACGGGGTGGGTACAGATACGCAGTATTTT
. | TRBJ2-7 | . | TRBV7-2 | CASSPSRGYEQYF | TGTGCCAGCAGCCCTTCTCGTGGTTACGAGCAGTACTTC